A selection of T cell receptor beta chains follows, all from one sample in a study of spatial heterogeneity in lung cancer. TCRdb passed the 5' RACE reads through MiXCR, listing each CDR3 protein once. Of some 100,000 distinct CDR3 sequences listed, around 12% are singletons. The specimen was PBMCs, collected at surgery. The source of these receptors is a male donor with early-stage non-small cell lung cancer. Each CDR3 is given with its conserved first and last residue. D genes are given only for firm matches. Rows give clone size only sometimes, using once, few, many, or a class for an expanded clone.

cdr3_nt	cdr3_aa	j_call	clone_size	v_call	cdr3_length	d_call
TGCAGTGCGGGGGGCACAGGGGATAGCACTGAAGCTTTCTTT	CSAGGTGDSTEAFF	TRBJ1-1	few	TRBV20-1	14	TRBD1
TGTGCCAGCAGCTTATGGGCGAACTCTGGGGCCAACGTCCTGACTTTC	CASSLWANSGANVLTF	TRBJ2-6	many	TRBV11-2	16	-
TGTGCCAGCAGCCCTAGGGTATCAACTAATGAAAAACTGTTTTTT	CASSPRVSTNEKLFF	TRBJ1-4	-	TRBV7-9	15	-
TGTGCCACAAATCCTGTGCGGACAACTAATGAAAAACTGTTTTTT	CATNPVRTTNEKLFF	TRBJ1-4	many	TRBV28	15	-
TGTGCCAGCAGCCAAGCCGGGACTAGCGGGGCCCAGCAGTACTTC	CASSQAGTSGAQQYF	TRBJ2-7	many	TRBV4-2	15	TRBD2
TGTGCCAGCAGTTTACCCCGCAGGGCGAGTGGGGCCAAAAACATTCAGTACTTC	CASSLPRRASGAKNIQYF	TRBJ2-4	few	TRBV28	18	-
TGCAGCGGGGTGATGGCCCCGTCCGAGCAGTACTTC	CSGVMAPSEQYF	TRBJ2-7	-	TRBV29-1	12	-
TGTGCCAGCAGCTTAAGGGCAGGGGTGAACACCGGGGAGCTGTTTTTT	CASSLRAGVNTGELFF	TRBJ2-2	-	TRBV7-2	16	-
TGCAGTGCTAGAGATGGGACCCCCCGCCGGGAGACCCAGTACTTC	CSARDGTPRRETQYF	TRBJ2-5	-	TRBV20-1	15	-
TGTGCCAGCAGTTCTGGGACAGGGGAGGTCTATGGCTACACCTTC	CASSSGTGEVYGYTF	TRBJ1-2	few	TRBV2	15	TRBD1
TGTGCCAGCAGTTTATTTGGAGGGCTAAACTATGGCTACACCTTC	CASSLFGGLNYGYTF	TRBJ1-2	few	TRBV27	15	-
TGTGCCAGCAGTTTCCGGGGGTTAGCCTCCTACGAGCAGTACTTC	CASSFRGLASYEQYF	TRBJ2-7	few	TRBV28	15	-
TGTGCCAGCAGCTTAGACCGGGGCACCGGGGAGCTGTTTTTT	CASSLDRGTGELFF	TRBJ2-2	-	TRBV7-2	14	-
TGTGCCAGCAGCTTGACCGGGACAGGGAGTTCACCCCTCCACTTT	CASSLTGTGSSPLHF	TRBJ1-6	few	TRBV5-5	15	TRBD1
TGCGCCAGCAGCAGGGGAGGGGGCGCGTACCAGGAGACCCAGTACTTC	CASSRGGGAYQETQYF	TRBJ2-5	few	TRBV5-1	16	-
TGTGCCAGCAGTGACGGGCCACGCACCACTGAAGCTTTCTTT	CASSDGPRTTEAFF	TRBJ1-1	-	TRBV6-5	14	-
TGTGCCAGCAGTGGCGGGGCAGATTACCAAGAGACCCAGTACTTC	CASSGGADYQETQYF	TRBJ2-5	-	TRBV2	15	-
TGTGCCAGCAGCTCCGATACAGGGTGGACTGAAGCTTTCTTT	CASSSDTGWTEAFF	TRBJ1-1	-	TRBV7-9	14	-
TGTGCCAGCAGCTTCGATACGGGGGGAGGGGAGACCCAGTACTTC	CASSFDTGGGETQYF	TRBJ2-5	few	TRBV7-8	15	TRBD2
TGTGCCAGCGCAACGGCCAGGGGAGGCTCTGGGGCCAACGTCCTGACTTTC	CASATARGGSGANVLTF	TRBJ2-6	few	TRBV18	17	-
TGTGCCAGCAGGGACATCCGACGTCCTTTTAACTATGGCTACACCTTC	CASRDIRRPFNYGYTF	TRBJ1-2	many	TRBV6-2/TRBV6-3	16	-
TGTGCCAGCAGCTTAGGGACCGCGGAGACCCAGTACTTC	CASSLGTAETQYF	TRBJ2-5	few	TRBV11-1	13	-
TGTGCCAGCAGGACAGGGGGAAACACTGAAGCTTTCTTT	CASRTGGNTEAFF	TRBJ1-1	many	TRBV5-1	13	TRBD1
TGTGCCAGCAGTGAAGGTCAAGGGAGACCTTCACCCCTCCACTTT	CASSEGQGRPSPLHF	TRBJ1-6	-	TRBV6-1	15	-
TGTGCCATCGCGGAGGGCTCCTACGAGCAGTACTTC	CAIAEGSYEQYF	TRBJ2-7	many	TRBV10-3	12	-
TGTGCCAGCAGCTTACGACTAGCCTCTGGGGCCAACGTCCTGACTTTC	CASSLRLASGANVLTF	TRBJ2-6	-	TRBV7-2	16	TRBD2
TGTGCCAGCAGTTCGAATGGGGAGACCCAGTACTTC	CASSSNGETQYF	TRBJ2-5	few	TRBV6-2/TRBV6-3	12	-
TGTGCCAGCCTTTGGCCCGGGGGCGTTGAGCAGTTCTTC	CASLWPGGVEQFF	TRBJ2-1	few	TRBV6-2/TRBV6-3	13	-
TGTGCCAGCAGCCCAATGACAGGGAAAGAGACCCAGTACTTC	CASSPMTGKETQYF	TRBJ2-5	-	TRBV7-2	14	TRBD1
TGCAGTGCCTTAACGACAGGGGCGGCAGGAGCTTTCTTT	CSALTTGAAGAFF	TRBJ1-1	-	TRBV20-1	13	TRBD1
TGTGCCAGCAGTGACATAAATCAGCTCGCCTACGAGCAGTACTTC	CASSDINQLAYEQYF	TRBJ2-7	-	TRBV6-6	15	-
TGTGCCAGCAGCTTAGTAGGTTACACCGGGGAGCTGTTTTTT	CASSLVGYTGELFF	TRBJ2-2	few	TRBV11-2	14	-
TGTGCCAGCAGTTACGTGGGGGCGGAGGACACCGGGGAGCTGTTTTTT	CASSYVGAEDTGELFF	TRBJ2-2	-	TRBV6-2/TRBV6-3	16	-
TGTGCCACCAGTGATCCAGGGGGCCGTACAGATACGCAGTATTTT	CATSDPGGRTDTQYF	TRBJ2-3	few	TRBV24-1	15	TRBD1
TGTGCCAGCAGCCCAGGGACAGGGAGGCCCGGGGAGCTGTTTTTT	CASSPGTGRPGELFF	TRBJ2-2	many	TRBV7-2	15	TRBD1
TGTGCCACCAGACAGGGAATAGTCACTGAAGCTTTCTTT	CATRQGIVTEAFF	TRBJ1-1	few	TRBV2	13	TRBD1
TGTGCCAGCAGTAACACAGAGTCCTACGAGCAGTACTTC	CASSNTESYEQYF	TRBJ2-7	few	TRBV6-2/TRBV6-3	13	-
TGTGCCAGCTCACCGTCAGGGGTTGAGCAGTTCTTC	CASSPSGVEQFF	TRBJ2-1	-	TRBV18	12	-
TGTGCCAGCAGCCTCAGACAGGGGTGGAATCAGCCCCAGCATTTT	CASSLRQGWNQPQHF	TRBJ1-5	few	TRBV4-2	15	TRBD1
TGCAGTGCTAGAGGGGGGGGAGTTCTAGCCAAAAACATTCAGTACTTC	CSARGGGVLAKNIQYF	TRBJ2-4	-	TRBV20-1	16	TRBD2
TGTGCCAGCAGCTTAATGGCAGCGACCACCGGGGAGCTGTTTTTT	CASSLMAATTGELFF	TRBJ2-2	few	TRBV7-2	15	-
TGTGCCAGCAGTTTAGCCCGGGACGCCCTTGTAGATACGCAGTATTTT	CASSLARDALVDTQYF	TRBJ2-3	many	TRBV28	16	-
TGTGCCAGCAGTCCCCAAGCCGGACTAGCGGGAATCACAGATACGCAGTATTTT	CASSPQAGLAGITDTQYF	TRBJ2-3	few	TRBV12-3/TRBV12-4	18	TRBD2
TGCGCCAGCCGTTTCTCCTCTGGAAACACCATATATTTT	CASRFSSGNTIYF	TRBJ1-3	-	TRBV5-1	13	-
TGCAGCGTTTCTCTAGGGGACTCCTACGAGCAGTACTTC	CSVSLGDSYEQYF	TRBJ2-7	-	TRBV29-1	13	-
TGTGCCAGCAGCGTAGGCCCTACGGGGAACACTGAAGCTTTCTTT	CASSVGPTGNTEAFF	TRBJ1-1	few	TRBV9	15	-
TGTGCCAGCAGGGACAACAGGGGAGCAGATACGCAGTATTTT	CASRDNRGADTQYF	TRBJ2-3	many	TRBV6-2/TRBV6-3	14	TRBD1
TGTGCCAGCAGTTTCCCAAGGACAGGGGACACCTATAGCAATCAGCCCCAGCATTTT	CASSFPRTGDTYSNQPQHF	TRBJ1-5	-	TRBV28	19	TRBD1
TGTGCCAGCAGCTTGGGTCAGGGATCGTTCGAGCAGTACTTC	CASSLGQGSFEQYF	TRBJ2-7	few	TRBV5-6	14	-
TGTGCCAGCAGCCCCAATGGGGGGTCGGGGGTGACAGATACGCAGTATTTT	CASSPNGGSGVTDTQYF	TRBJ2-3	-	TRBV11-2	17	-
TGTGCCAGCAGTTCCCCCGGGACTTCTCAAGAGACCCAGTACTTC	CASSSPGTSQETQYF	TRBJ2-5	few	TRBV28	15	-
TGTGCCAGCAGTTTATCTTCGGGACTGAGCTCTGGAAACACCATATATTTT	CASSLSSGLSSGNTIYF	TRBJ1-3	-	TRBV28	17	-
TGTGCCACCAGTGATGCTAGTGATCGCTACAATGAGCAGTTCTTC	CATSDASDRYNEQFF	TRBJ2-1	many	TRBV24-1	15	-
TGTGCCAGCAGTGATTCGACTAGCGGGGCCGGCACAGATACGCAGTATTTT	CASSDSTSGAGTDTQYF	TRBJ2-3	few	TRBV2	17	TRBD2
TGCAGTGCTAGATCCCAGCGGGGCTTGAGCTCCTACGAGCAGTACTTC	CSARSQRGLSSYEQYF	TRBJ2-7	few	TRBV20-1	16	TRBD2
TGTGCCACCAGCAGGGATCATGTCGACTACACCTTC	CATSRDHVDYTF	TRBJ1-2	few	TRBV15	12	-
TGTGCCAGCAGTTACGGCGGGACGGTCTACGAGCAGTACTTC	CASSYGGTVYEQYF	TRBJ2-7	few	TRBV6-2/TRBV6-3	14	-